This entry lists 4 T cell receptor beta chains sequenced from one sample in a study of cytomegalovirus exposure and HLA in healthy donors. Measured with immunoSEQ multiplex PCR; TCRdb has only the in-frame clones, and not every one. The sample has 130,000 to 150,000 clones; approximately 88% are singletons. The source material was PBMCs. These receptors originate from a man younger than 35 in good health and CMV-seropositive.

The table lists this clone with a few counts. J is TRBJ1-5 and V is TRBV27, with D maybe TRBD1 (6 bases). CDR3 length: 14 residues. Germline CDR1 MNHEY, CDR2 SMNVEV (reference sequence). With 5 bases removed from V and 5 bases from J, the gap between germline ends came to 13 bases. CDR3 bases: TGTGCCAGCAGTCCTCAGGGGATGCATCAGCCCCAGCATTTT. This encodes CASSPQGMHQPQHF.

Points on this clone: Other DNA sequences in this sample translate to the same CDR3. V is TRBV6-1 and J is TRBJ1-1; possible D gene TRBD1, 6 bases. The CDR3 is made up of 13 amino acids. Germline V gene sequence: CDR1 MNHNS, CDR2 SASEGT. The V end was cut by 4 bases, the J end by 1 base, with 7 bases between. The CDR3 sequence: CASSGTANTEAFF. Written as DNA, the CDR3 is TGTGCCAGCAGTGGGACAGCGAACACTGAAGCTTTCTTT.

The chain combines TRBV5-4 with TRBJ2-1; D possibly corresponds to TRBD2 (6 bases). The CDR3 length is 14 residues. Trimming pared 6 bases from V and 10 bases from J, leaving 20 bases between. CDR1 SGHNT and CDR2 YYREEE come from the germline V gene (reference sequence). CDR3 sequence (DNA): TGTGCCAGCAACGCTGACCGGGACTTAAGGGAGCAGTTCTTC. The encoded protein is CASNADRDLREQFF.

This clone was seen a single time. The CDR3 DNA is TGTGCCTGGAGTCATGCGGGGGGGCCCAGAAAGACCCAGTACTTC. It specifies CAWSHAGGPRKTQYF. The chain links TRBV30 to TRBJ2-5; 9 positions agree with TRBD2. V gave up 2 bases and J gave up 6 bases; unmatched junction bases: 10. The CDR3 covers 15 residues. The germline gives CDR1 GTSNPN, CDR2 SVGIG (reference sequence).